These 24 T cell receptor beta chains came from one sample sequenced in a study of cytotoxic CD8 clonotypes in ibrutinib-treated CLL. Some clones are missing from TCRdb's copy, which holds only in-frame ones; the method was immunoSEQ multiplex PCR. The table lists roughly 42,000 clones, 65% to 70% of them singletons, with approximately 7.7% in the top ten. The material was PBMCs, obtained at disease progression, from a patient treated with ibrutinib. The receptors shown here come from a human donor with chronic lymphocytic leukemia.

The rearrangement joins TRBV5-6 to TRBJ2-1; TRBD2 matches at 7 bases. Trimming took 1 base from V and 7 from J; bases not matched to a gene: 14. Germline V gene lookup returns CDR1 SGHDT and CDR2 YYEEEE. CDR3 length equals 17 residues. The CDR3 nucleotides are TGTGCCAGCAGCTTGCTCCAGCTAGCGGCATTGGGGAATGAGCAGTTCTTC. Translation gives CASSLLQLAALGNEQFF.

The chain links TRBV30 to TRBJ2-7; TRBD1 matches at 8 bases. This CDR3 comprises 14 residues. CDR1 and CDR2 from the germline V gene are GTSNPN and SVGIG (reference sequence). The V gene end was trimmed by 0 bases and the J gene end by 6 bases; junction bases not matched to a gene: 7. CDR3 protein: CAWSVRTGFSEQYF. The CDR3, as DNA: TGTGCCTGGAGTGTAAGGACAGGGTTCAGCGAGCAGTACTTC.

This chain's CDR3 is CASRAGSGNEQFF. CDR3 coding DNA: TGTGCCAGCCGAGCGGGGTCTGGTAATGAGCAGTTCTTC. V is TRBV6-5 and J is TRBJ2-1; 7 bases line up with TRBD2. The CDR3 is made up of 13 amino acids. Trimming removed 8 bases from V and 7 bases from J; junction bases left unmatched: 8. The germline V gene encodes CDR1 MNHEY and CDR2 SVGAGI.

The chain has TRBV9 and TRBJ2-7; D possibly corresponds to TRBD1 (6 bases). Germline lookup yields CDR1 SGDLS and CDR2 YYNGEE. The germline V and J ends were trimmed by 4 bases and 3 bases, with 17 bases remaining between them. The CDR3 contains 15 residues. The CDR3 here is CASSPSRDTGYEQYF. DNA for the CDR3: TGTGCCAGCAGCCCAAGTCGGGACACGGGCTACGAGCAGTACTTC.

The chain employs TRBV28 and TRBJ2-7; D is uncertain. V lost 5 bases, J lost 4 bases, and 6 bases lay in between. Germline V lookup: CDR1 MDHEN, CDR2 SYDVKM. There are 11 residues in the CDR3. CDR3 sequence reads: CASSRRYEQYF. CDR3 coding DNA: TGTGCCAGCAGTCGCAGGTACGAGCAGTACTTC.

The chain links TRBV19 to TRBJ2-2; perhaps TRBD2 as D (6 bases). Germline V CDR1 and CDR2: LNHDA, SQIVND (reference sequence). CDR3 length: 18 residues. V lost 4 bases to trimming and J lost 1 base, with 19 bases between them. CDR3 amino acids: CASSNGSDYDLNTGELFF. Written as DNA, the CDR3 is TGTGCCAGTAGTAACGGGAGCGATTACGACTTGAACACCGGGGAGCTGTTTTTT.

This chain links TRBV29-1 with TRBJ2-1; 9 bases are a match to TRBD2. The CDR3 is made up of 13 amino acids. The germline V gene has CDR1 SQVTM and CDR2 ANQGSEA. After removal of 4 bases from V and 5 bases from J, the junction contained 3 bases not matched to a gene. This CDR3 reads CSVGVAGDNEQFF. The CDR3 nucleotides are TGCAGCGTTGGGGTAGCGGGAGACAATGAGCAGTTCTTC.

This chain links TRBV5-1 with TRBJ2-5; perhaps TRBD1 as D (6 bases). CDR1 and CDR2 from the germline V gene are SGHRS and YFSETQ. Trimming left V 7 bases short and J 3 bases short, with 16 bases between. This CDR3 has 14 amino acids. CDR3 loop: CASGTGWPEETQYF. CDR3 bases: TGCGCCAGCGGCACAGGGTGGCCGGAAGAGACCCAGTACTTC.

This clone showed up just once. The genes are TRBV18 and TRBJ1-1; possibly TRBD1 for D (5 bases). The CDR3 length is 17 residues. Trimming stripped 1 base from V and 1 base from J, with 16 bases between. Germline-derived CDR1 and CDR2 are KGHSH and LQKENI. The CDR3 DNA is TGTGCCAGCTCACCACGAGAGGTTCTCGGGGGGAACACTGAAGCTTTCTTT. This codes for CASSPREVLGGNTEAFF.

The chain employs TRBV2 and TRBJ1-1; the D gene is possibly TRBD1 (6 bases). V was cut by 6 bases and J by 1 base, with 9 bases left in between. This CDR3 has 13 amino acids. The germline V gene encodes CDR1 SNHLY and CDR2 FYNNEI. CDR3 loop: CASSEQGNTEAFF. The DNA for the CDR3 is TGTGCCAGCAGCGAACAGGGGAACACTGAAGCTTTCTTT. The full variable domain, in which reference TRBV2 and TRBJ1-1 provide the parts outside the CDR3, is EPEVTQTPSHQVTQMGQEVILRCVPISNHLYFYWYRQILGQKVEFLVSFYNNEISEKSEIFDDQFSVERPDGSNFTLKIRSTKLEDSAMYFCASSEQGNTEAFFGQGTRLTVV.

The gene calls are TRBV7-8 and TRBJ2-3; the match to TRBD2 covers 8 bases. The CDR3 has 16 residues. V dropped 1 base and J dropped 2; count of bases not matched to a gene: 5. The germline CDR1 and CDR2 sequences are SGHVS and FQNEAQ. The CDR3 DNA reads TGTGCCAGCAGCTTAGAGGCGGGAGGAGTCACAGATACGCAGTATTTT. Its translation: CASSLEAGGVTDTQYF.

V gene TRBV10-3 combines with J gene TRBJ2-3; no reliable D call. From germline, CDR1 is ENHRY and CDR2 SYGVKD. The V and J ends lost 8 bases and 4 bases respectively, with 10 bases between them. The CDR3 contains 12 residues. The CDR3 region has the DNA TGTGCCATCGCTCCTAGTGCAGATACGCAGTATTTT. Protein: CAIAPSADTQYF.

The V gene is TRBV29-1, the J gene TRBJ2-1; 9 positions match TRBD1. CDR1 and CDR2 (germline): SQVTM, ANQGSEA. V gave up 8 bases and J gave up 2 bases; unmatched junction bases: 10. CDR3 length: 15 residues. The CDR3 sequence is CSFRGGQGPYNEQFF. CDR3 DNA sequence: TGCAGCTTCAGGGGGGGACAGGGACCCTACAATGAGCAGTTCTTC.

The chain links TRBV4-1 to TRBJ2-7, with D uncertain. CDR3 length equals 14 residues. V was clipped by 0 bases and J by 4 bases, with 10 bases between them. Per the germline V gene, CDR1 is MGHRA and CDR2 is YSYEKL. The CDR3 region is CASSQDTGSYEQYF. CDR3 nucleotides: TGCGCCAGCAGCCAAGATACCGGATCTTACGAGCAGTACTTC.

This chain links TRBV29-1 with TRBJ1-1, with D possibly matching TRBD1 (6 bases). V was clipped by 7 bases and J by 7 bases, with 16 bases between them. This CDR3 is built from 12 residues. Germline V gives CDR1 SQVTM, CDR2 ANQGSEA. CDR3 sequence reads: CSAASGGLEAFF. The CDR3 bases are TGCAGCGCCGCTAGCGGGGGGCTTGAAGCTTTCTTT.

In its sample, this clone was seen a few times. The rearrangement joins TRBV7-2 to TRBJ1-1; TRBD1 matches at 7 bases. Germline trimming cut 7 bases from V and 7 bases from J; bases unmatched to any gene: 15. CDR1 and CDR2 (germline): SGHTA, FQGNSA. This CDR3 has 15 residues. The CDR3 loop reads CASNRIRDRSFEAFF. Written as DNA, the CDR3 is TGTGCCAGCAACAGAATTAGGGACAGAAGCTTTGAAGCTTTCTTT.

The chain carries TRBV30 and TRBJ2-1; 10 bases match TRBD2. The CDR3 has 14 amino acids. Losses at the gene ends were 1 base for V and 14 bases for J; bases not matched to a gene: 11. Germline V gives CDR1 GTSNPN, CDR2 SVGIG (reference sequence). In nucleotides, the CDR3 is TGTGCCTGGAGTGCAAGGACTAGCGGAGGAAGGGAGTTCTTC. It yields the protein CAWSARTSGGREFF.

V and J are TRBV7-8 and TRBJ2-7, with D possibly being TRBD1 (6 bases). The V gene lost 5 bases and the J gene lost 2 bases, with 13 bases spanning the gap. The CDR3 totals 14 residues. Per the germline V gene, CDR1 is SGHVS and CDR2 is FQNEAQ. The CDR3 nucleotides are TGTGCCAGCAGCCGATTGGCAGGGGCCTACGAGCAGTACTTC. Encoded protein: CASSRLAGAYEQYF.

The genes are TRBV7-2 and TRBJ2-1; 8 bases align to TRBD2. J was trimmed by 1 base and V by 4 bases; bases with no gene match: 3. Germline V gene sequence: CDR1 SGHTA, CDR2 FQGNSA. The CDR3 loop spans 15 amino acids. CDR3 nucleotides: TGTGCCAGCAGCTATAGCGGGAAATCCTACAATGAGCAGTTCTTC. As protein: CASSYSGKSYNEQFF.

The chain combines TRBV7-2 with TRBJ2-1, with TRBD2 as a possible D gene (5 bases). The germline V gene has CDR1 SGHTA and CDR2 FQGNSA. This CDR3 spans 15 amino acids. V lost 5 bases, J lost 4 bases, and 15 bases lay in between. The CDR3 sequence: CASSPVASYYNEQFF. The CDR3 DNA sequence: TGTGCCAGCAGCCCCGTCGCTAGCTATTACAATGAGCAGTTCTTC. The full variable domain, completed using reference TRBV7-2 and TRBJ2-1, is GAGVSQSPSNKVTEKGKDVELRCDPISGHTALYWYRQSLGQGLEFLIYFQGNSAPDKSGLPSDRFSAERTGGSVSTLTIQRTQQEDSAVYLCASSPVASYYNEQFFGPGTRLTVL.

Only a few counts were recorded for this clone. The rearrangement joins TRBV2 to TRBJ2-5; 12 bases fit TRBD1. The germline CDR1 and CDR2 sequences are SNHLY and FYNNEI. This CDR3 contains 15 residues. The J segment lost 6 bases and the V segment lost 6 bases, leaving 8 bases of the junction unmatched. The CDR3 is CASSPGTGGAKTQYF. The CDR3, as DNA: TGTGCCAGCAGCCCCGGGACAGGGGGCGCAAAGACCCAGTACTTC. Supplemented by reference TRBV2 and TRBJ2-5, the full variable domain reads EPEVTQTPSHQVTQMGQEVILRCVPISNHLYFYWYRQILGQKVEFLVSFYNNEISEKSEIFDDQFSVERPDGSNFTLKIRSTKLEDSAMYFCASSPGTGGAKTQYFGPGTRLLVL.

The rearrangement uses TRBV7-8 and TRBJ2-3, with 10 bases that match TRBD2. This CDR3 is 17 amino acids long. The trim removed 3 bases at V and 5 bases at J, leaving 11 bases unmatched. CDR1 and CDR2 from the germline V gene are SGHVS and FQNEAQ. The CDR3 loop is CASSFESGLAVRDTQYF. In nucleotides, the CDR3 is TGTGCCAGCAGCTTCGAGTCTGGACTAGCGGTCAGAGATACGCAGTATTTT.

The V and J genes are TRBV5-8 and TRBJ2-3; tentatively, D is TRBD2 (6 bases). Germline CDR1 and CDR2: SGHTS and YDEGEE. Deletions cut 0 bases from V and 1 base from J, with 15 bases between. The CDR3 runs to 17 residues. The CDR3 region is CASSLVGGVAGTDTQYF. The CDR3 coding sequence is TGTGCCAGCAGCTTGGTCGGCGGGGTAGCAGGCACAGATACGCAGTATTTT.

This clone has just one count. The chain combines TRBV27 with TRBJ2-1; tentative D call: TRBD1 (6 bases). The V gene's germline CDR1 is MNHEY and CDR2 SMNVEV (reference sequence). Trimming shortened V by 5 bases and J by 1 base, and 12 bases separated the two germline ends. The CDR3 runs 15 residues. In nucleotides, the CDR3 is TGTGCCAGCAGTGGCTCGACAGGTTCCTACAATGAGCAGTTCTTC. Protein sequence: CASSGSTGSYNEQFF.